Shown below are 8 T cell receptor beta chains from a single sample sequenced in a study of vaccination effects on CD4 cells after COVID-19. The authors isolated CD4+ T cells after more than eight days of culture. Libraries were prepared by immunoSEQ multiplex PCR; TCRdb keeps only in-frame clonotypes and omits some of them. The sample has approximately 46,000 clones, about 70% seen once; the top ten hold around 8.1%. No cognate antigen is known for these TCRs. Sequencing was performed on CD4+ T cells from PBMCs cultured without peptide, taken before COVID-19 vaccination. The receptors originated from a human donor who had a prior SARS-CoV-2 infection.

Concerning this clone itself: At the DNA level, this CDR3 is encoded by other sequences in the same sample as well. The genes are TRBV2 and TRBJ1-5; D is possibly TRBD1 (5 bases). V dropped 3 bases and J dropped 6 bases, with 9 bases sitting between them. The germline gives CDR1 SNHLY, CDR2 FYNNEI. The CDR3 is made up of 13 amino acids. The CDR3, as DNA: TGTGCCAGCAGTGATAGGGGAGGTCAGCCCCAGCATTTT. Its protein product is CASSDRGGQPQHF.

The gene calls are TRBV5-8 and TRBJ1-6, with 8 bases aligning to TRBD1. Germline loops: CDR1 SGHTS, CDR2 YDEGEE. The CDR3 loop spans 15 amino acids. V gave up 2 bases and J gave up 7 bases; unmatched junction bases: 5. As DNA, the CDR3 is TGTGCCAGCAGCTTCCAGGGGGCTCGGAATTCACCCCTCCACTTT. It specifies CASSFQGARNSPLHF.

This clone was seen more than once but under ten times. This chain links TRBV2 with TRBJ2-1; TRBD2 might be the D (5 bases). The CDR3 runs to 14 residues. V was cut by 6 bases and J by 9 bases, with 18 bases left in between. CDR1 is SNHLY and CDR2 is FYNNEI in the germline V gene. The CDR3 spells CASRRDQGSSEQFF. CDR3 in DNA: TGTGCCAGCAGACGGGATCAAGGCTCCAGTGAGCAGTTCTTC.

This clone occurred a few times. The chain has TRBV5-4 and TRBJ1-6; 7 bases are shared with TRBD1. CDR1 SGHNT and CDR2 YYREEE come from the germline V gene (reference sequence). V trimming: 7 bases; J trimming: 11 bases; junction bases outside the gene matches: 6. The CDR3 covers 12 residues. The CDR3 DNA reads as TGTGCCAGCGGGGACAGCAGAGCACCCCTCCACTTT. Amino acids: CASGDSRAPLHF.

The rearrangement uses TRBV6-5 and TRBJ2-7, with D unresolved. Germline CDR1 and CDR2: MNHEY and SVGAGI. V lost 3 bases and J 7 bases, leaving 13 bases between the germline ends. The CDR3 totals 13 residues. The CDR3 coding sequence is TGTGCCAGCAGTTATCTACAGTCTGGGGAGCAGTACTTC. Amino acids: CASSYLQSGEQYF.

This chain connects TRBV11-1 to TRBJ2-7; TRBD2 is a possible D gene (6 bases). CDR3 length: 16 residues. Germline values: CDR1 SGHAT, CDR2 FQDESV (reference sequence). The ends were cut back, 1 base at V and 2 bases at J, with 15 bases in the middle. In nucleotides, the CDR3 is TGTGCCAGCAGCTTAGATCTGGGGACTCCTCCCTACGAGCAGTACTTC. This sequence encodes CASSLDLGTPPYEQYF.

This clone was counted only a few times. The CDR3 region is CASSIGSGGNYGYTF. Written as DNA, the CDR3 is TGTGCCAGTAGTATCGGCTCAGGGGGCAACTATGGCTACACCTTC. The chain is built from TRBV19 and TRBJ1-2; 8 positions match TRBD1. The germline CDR1 and CDR2 sequences are LNHDA and SQIVND (reference sequence). V shed 3 bases, J shed 2 bases, and the junction held 5 bases outside the gene matches. This CDR3 spans 15 amino acids.

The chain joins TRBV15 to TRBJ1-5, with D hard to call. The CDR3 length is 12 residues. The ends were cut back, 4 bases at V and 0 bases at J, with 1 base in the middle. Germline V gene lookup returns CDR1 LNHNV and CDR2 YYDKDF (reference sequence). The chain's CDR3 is CATSISNQPQHF. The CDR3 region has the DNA TGTGCCACCAGCATTAGCAATCAGCCCCAGCATTTT.